The rows below give T cell receptor beta chains drawn from one sample of a study of T cell repertoires in cytomegalovirus infection. TCRdb re-called the reads with MiXCR, one entry per CDR3 protein. The sample carries roughly 200,000 distinct CDR3 sequences, roughly 15% recorded once. Sample: CD8+ T cells from PBMCs. Receptors originate from a human donor in good health (CMV status not recorded). Some clones in this sample may be carry-over from other donors' samples. Both conserved end residues are part of each CDR3.

len | j_gene | v_gene | CDR3aa
14 | TRBJ2-5 | TRBV11-3 | CASSQGTAQETQYF
15 | TRBJ1-1 | TRBV6-5 | CASSYSTVGYTEAFF
16 | TRBJ2-2 | TRBV12-3/TRBV12-4 | CASSLSWETNTGELFF
13 | TRBJ2-3 | TRBV15 | CATSRDSGDTQYF
15 | TRBJ2-3 | TRBV7-9 | CASSSPGSATDTQYF
17 | TRBJ2-2 | TRBV7-2 | CASSFPAEGHNTGELFF
15 | TRBJ2-3 | TRBV7-9 | CASSLPRPSTDTQYF
13 | TRBJ1-2 | TRBV12-3/TRBV12-4 | CASIHGQNYGYTF
14 | TRBJ1-1 | TRBV20-1 | CSSLDPGRNTEAFF
13 | TRBJ1-2 | TRBV20-1 | CSALDRDNYGYTF
15 | TRBJ2-3 | TRBV29-1 | CSVPSGTGGTDTQYF
15 | TRBJ1-1 | TRBV7-2 | CASSLWAAVGAEAFF
14 | TRBJ1-1 | TRBV12-3/TRBV12-4 | CVSSMGQGTTEAFF
13 | TRBJ1-1 | TRBV12-3/TRBV12-4 | CASSFRGITEAFF
14 | TRBJ1-1 | TRBV27 | CASSLAGTGTEAFF
15 | TRBJ2-7 | TRBV2 | CASSVGQGKSYEQYF
18 | TRBJ2-3 | TRBV7-9 | CASSILPPAGVLADTQYF
12 | TRBJ2-1 | TRBV12-3/TRBV12-4 | CASSYGRTEQFF
16 | TRBJ2-5 | TRBV6-1 | CASSLQSRDREETQYF
15 | TRBJ2-5 | TRBV12-3/TRBV12-4 | CASSSFEWAQETQYF
16 | TRBJ2-7 | TRBV28 | CASSPIIAGSDDEQYF
12 | TRBJ1-1 | TRBV4-1 | CASSQDDIGAFF
13 | TRBJ1-1 | TRBV28 | CASSFRGGRDAFF
14 | TRBJ1-1 | TRBV30 | CASKERVMNTEAFF
17 | TRBJ1-1 | TRBV6-2/TRBV6-3 | CASRTGTGILSNTEAFF
15 | TRBJ2-7 | TRBV7-2 | CASSFPGETPYEQYF
12 | TRBJ1-1 | TRBV7-9 | CASTPAGWKAFF
16 | TRBJ1-5 | TRBV7-2 | CASSLNTRLKNQPQHF
15 | TRBJ2-4 | TRBV14 | CASSQVTGRKNIQYF
13 | TRBJ1-2 | TRBV28 | CASSARAVRGYTF
13 | TRBJ2-7 | TRBV7-2 | CASSAQGVYEQYF
15 | TRBJ2-7 | TRBV6-6 | CASSDPGTAASEQYF
14 | TRBJ2-7 | TRBV5-5 | CASSPGAGLNEQYF
13 | TRBJ1-1 | TRBV25-1 | CASSLQDWTEAFF
11 | TRBJ1-2 | TRBV19 | CASRTFKGYTF
14 | TRBJ2-4 | TRBV27 | CASSLIPGASIQYF
12 | TRBJ1-2 | TRBV29-1 | CSVEDEGGGYTF